Listed here are 8 T cell receptor beta chains from one sample, sequenced in a study of blood T cell repertoires in COVID-19. Clones were read by immunoSEQ multiplex PCR, and TCRdb kept only the in-frame ones, dropping some. The table lists about 280,000 clones, 70% to 90% of them singletons. What was sequenced was peripheral blood. Receptors were obtained from a man in his late teens or twenties with active or convalescent COVID-19.

The chain uses TRBV18 and TRBJ1-3; perhaps TRBD1 as D (5 bases). The CDR3 has 15 residues. Trimming took 6 bases from V and 0 from J, leaving 12 bases between them. The germline V gene encodes CDR1 KGHSH and CDR2 LQKENI. CDR3 loop: CASSSGLNSGNTIYF. In DNA, the CDR3 is TGTGCCAGCTCCTCGGGACTGAACTCTGGAAACACCATATATTTT.

The chain couples TRBV3-1 (or the pseudogene TRBV3-2) to TRBJ2-7; TRBD1 matches at 7 bases. The CDR3 length is 13 residues. Germline-derived CDR1 and CDR2 are LGHDT and YNNKEL (reference sequence). J lost 1 base, V lost 4 bases, and 1 base had no gene match. Here the CDR3 DNA reads TGTGCCAGCAGCCGGGGACAGTCCTACGAGCAGTACTTC. Amino acids: CASSRGQSYEQYF.

The gene calls are TRBV10-3 and TRBJ2-3; 10 bases agree with TRBD1. V lost 10 bases and J lost 6; bases outside the gene matches: 7. Germline V CDR1 and CDR2: ENHRY, SYGVKD. This CDR3 has 13 residues. DNA of the CDR3: TGTGCCAACAGACAGGGGGCTTTGGATACGCAGTATTTT. Its translation is CANRQGALDTQYF.

The chain employs TRBV9 and TRBJ2-7, with D tentatively TRBD2 (5 bases). The V end was cut by 3 bases, the J end by 5 bases, with 6 bases between. The CDR3 sequence is 11 residues long. The germline V gene has CDR1 SGDLS and CDR2 YYNGEE. The CDR3 DNA sequence: TGTGCCAGCAGCGAGGGAGACGAGCAGTACTTC. This gives the protein CASSEGDEQYF.

This sequence joins TRBV4-1 and TRBJ2-1, with D tentatively TRBD2 (5 bases). The CDR3 has 15 residues. Per the germline V gene, CDR1 is MGHRA and CDR2 is YSYEKL. V lost 0 bases and J 4 bases, leaving 10 bases between the germline ends. The CDR3 DNA reads as TGCGCCAGCAGCCAAGATTGGCGGGTATACAATGAGCAGTTCTTC. It specifies CASSQDWRVYNEQFF.

This clone was picked up a small number of times. The chain employs TRBV7-9 and TRBJ1-5; D possibly corresponds to TRBD1 (5 bases). The length of the CDR3 is 17 residues. CDR1 SEHNR and CDR2 FQNEAQ come from the germline V gene (reference sequence). V shed 2 bases and J shed 4 bases, with 18 bases lying between them. The CDR3 DNA reads TGTGCCAGCAGCTTAAGTTTGGGCGACGGGGGGAATCAGCCCCAGCATTTT. Encoded protein: CASSLSLGDGGNQPQHF. Using reference TRBV7-9 and TRBJ1-5 for the parts outside the CDR3, the full variable domain is DTGVSQNPRHKITKRGQNVTFRCDPISEHNRLYWYRQTLGQGPEFLTYFQNEAQLEKSRLLSDRFSAERPKGSFSTLEIQRTEQGDSAMYLCASSLSLGDGGNQPQHFGDGTRLSIL.

The rearrangement uses TRBV4-3 and TRBJ1-1, with 7 bases identical to TRBD1. This CDR3 contains 18 residues. The V and J ends lost 0 bases and 0 bases, in that order; junction bases with no gene match: 10. Germline V gives CDR1 LGHNA, CDR2 YSLEER. This chain's CDR3 is CASSQDVFGTDMNTEAFF. The DNA of the CDR3 is TGCGCCAGCAGCCAAGATGTCTTCGGGACAGACATGAACACTGAAGCTTTCTTT.

Only a few counts were recorded for this clone. The chain combines TRBV9 with TRBJ1-2; a weak D match, TRBD1 (5 bases). This CDR3 is built from 15 residues. The germline V and J ends were trimmed by 2 bases and 4 bases, with 15 bases remaining between them. Germline V gene lookup returns CDR1 SGDLS and CDR2 YYNGEE. In DNA form, the CDR3 reads TGTGCCAGCAGCGTGGCGGACACCCTAAGCTATGGCTACACCTTC. The encoded protein is CASSVADTLSYGYTF.